These 6 T cell receptor beta chains were sequenced from one sample in a study of blood T cell repertoires in COVID-19. Profiling relied on immunoSEQ multiplex PCR, and the TCRdb table lists in-frame clones only, not all of them. The repertoire holds about 110,000 clones, around 90% seen once, with around 1.1% in the top ten. Sequencing used peripheral blood. The receptors were sampled from a human donor in a cohort sampled during active COVID-19.

The chain recombines TRBV19 with TRBJ2-7; 11 nucleotides agree with TRBD1. V lost 5 bases, J lost 2 bases, and 5 bases stayed unmatched. Germline V gives CDR1 LNHDA, CDR2 SQIVND (reference sequence). This CDR3 is 15 amino acids long. The CDR3 spells CASSEDRGPTYEQYF. DNA of the CDR3: TGTGCCAGTAGTGAGGACAGGGGGCCAACCTACGAGCAGTACTTC.

V is TRBV9 and J is TRBJ2-5; TRBD2 aligns across 7 bases. This CDR3 comprises 16 residues. V lost 0 bases and J lost 4; bases outside the gene matches: 9. CDR1 and CDR2 from the germline V gene are SGDLS and YYNGEE. The CDR3 sequence is CASSVGVGGNRETQYF. The CDR3 nucleotides read TGTGCCAGCAGCGTAGGCGTCGGGGGGAACAGAGAGACCCAGTACTTC.

The gene calls are TRBV19 and TRBJ2-7, with 10 positions matching TRBD2. CDR1 LNHDA and CDR2 SQIVND come from the germline V gene (reference sequence). The CDR3 has 15 residues. V lost 5 bases to trimming and J lost 4 bases; unmatched junction nucleotides: 8. The CDR3 here is CASSVGSGRVYEQYF. CDR3 coding DNA: TGTGCCAGTAGTGTCGGCAGCGGGAGGGTTTACGAGCAGTACTTC.

This clone was detected once. The gene calls are TRBV2 and TRBJ2-2; TRBD2 agrees at 13 bases. The CDR3 loop spans 17 amino acids. J was trimmed by 8 bases and V by 7 bases; bases with no gene match: 13. The germline gives CDR1 SNHLY, CDR2 FYNNEI. The DNA of the CDR3 is TGTGCCAGCAATTGGATGGGGACTAGCGGGAACTCGGGGGAGCTGTTTTTT. It translates to CASNWMGTSGNSGELFF.

The rearrangement links TRBV9 to TRBJ2-1, with 7 bases matching TRBD2. V trimming: 7 bases; J trimming: 2 bases; junction bases outside the gene matches: 9. CDR3 length: 15 amino acids. The germline gives CDR1 SGDLS, CDR2 YYNGEE. CDR3 protein: CASSRDLAAYNEQFF. In DNA form, the CDR3 reads TGTGCCAGCTCTCGAGACCTAGCGGCCTACAATGAGCAGTTCTTC.

The V call is TRBV4-2, the J call TRBJ1-1; tentative D call: TRBD1 (5 bases). CDR1 and CDR2 from the germline V gene are LGHNA and YNFKEQ. The V end lost 5 bases, the J end lost 7 bases, and 14 bases lay between the germline ends. The CDR3 is 13 residues long. The CDR3 coding sequence is TGTGCCAGCAGCAAAAAGACAGCTAATGAAGCTTTCTTT. Protein product: CASSKKTANEAFF.